This T cell receptor beta chain comes out of a study of blood T cell repertoires in COVID-19 (TCRdb year 2020). Regarding the complete study: The collaborator samples originated in the United States, Italy and Spain and spanned the acute and convalescent phases of COVID-19. The prospective study material was composed of cDNA or gDNA derived from T cells, B-cell-depleted T cells, or PBMCs. Subjects who had been exposed to COVID-19, were actively infected with it, or had recovered from it provided the deeply sampled blood TCRbeta repertoires that made up the dataset. The repertoires were made available in a free public database intended to serve as a resource for research on the immune response to SARS-CoV-2. The samples were drawn from two sources: the first 160 participants of the ongoing ImmuneRACE study, and 1,000 to 1,500 subjects contributed by 6 global collaborators. Sample metadata almost always included a de-identified subject ID, COVID-19 status, age in years and sex. Where HLA class I and class II types were available, the types were taken from metadata supplied by the sample provider, not from assay-based typing.

Turning to this clone: What antigen it recognizes has not been identified. No much larger clonotype is one base removed from it; base qualities were not supplied.

The paper as a whole reports these results and caveats: The quantity of clinical and demographic metadata differed by source and by participant and was supplied without curation.

Each collaborating institution followed its own protocols to collect whole blood in K2EDTA tubes. For TCRbeta analysis, collaborators shipped samples as frozen whole blood, isolated PBMCs, or DNA extracted from either of those sample types. TCRbeta CDR3 regions were amplified from genomic DNA by means of the immunoSEQ Assay, a bias-controlled multiplex PCR. Turning to the authors' computational methods: The number of nucleated cells in each sample was estimated from the amplification of reference gene primers within the assay. To quantify the absolute abundance of each unique TCRbeta CDR3 rearrangement, sequence reads were collapsed and filtered. For each sample, productive Simpson clonality was calculated by taking the square root of Simpson's diversity index across productive rearrangements. Imported from immuneACCESS, the table was reduced by TCRdb to in-frame sequences with V and J called. These copies leave out some clones; in studies compared against another copy, an unresolved V gene accounts for under half, and the cause of the remainder is not known. V and J calls and clone size are those listed in that table; D and trimming were worked out from the DNA. The sample table holds tens of thousands of clones, of which about 88% were seen once. Around 4.9% of the sample belongs to the ten largest clones.

The CDR3 runs 17 residues from the cysteine to the phenylalanine. Only the CDR3 DNA is retained, 51 bases long and in frame from the first base. Unmatched junction bases come to 8, with V trimmed by 3 bases and J by 0 bases. CDR1 and CDR2 were assigned from the germline V gene as SGHTA and FQGNSA. What was sequenced was peripheral blood. The source is a man in his 70s with active COVID-19. Recombination joined TRBV7-2 with TRBJ1-3, and TRBD1 matches 7 of the central bases. The DNA reads as follows: TGTGCCAGCAGCTTTTATCCGGGACAGAACTCTGGAAACACCATATATTTT. The resulting protein is CASSFYPGQNSGNTIYF.